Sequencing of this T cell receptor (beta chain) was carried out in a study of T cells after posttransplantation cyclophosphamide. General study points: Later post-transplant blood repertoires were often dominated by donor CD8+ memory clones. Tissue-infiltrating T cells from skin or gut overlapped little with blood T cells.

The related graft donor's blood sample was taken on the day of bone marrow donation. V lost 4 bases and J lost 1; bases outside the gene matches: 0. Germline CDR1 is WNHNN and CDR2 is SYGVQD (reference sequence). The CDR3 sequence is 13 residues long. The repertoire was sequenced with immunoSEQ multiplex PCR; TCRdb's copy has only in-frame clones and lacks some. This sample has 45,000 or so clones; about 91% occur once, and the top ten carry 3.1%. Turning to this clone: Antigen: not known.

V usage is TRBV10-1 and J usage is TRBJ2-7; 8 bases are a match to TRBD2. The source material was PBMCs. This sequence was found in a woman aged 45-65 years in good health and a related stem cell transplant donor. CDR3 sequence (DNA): TGCGCCAGCAGTGCGGGGGGGTCCTACGAGCAGTACTTC. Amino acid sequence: CASSAGGSYEQYF.